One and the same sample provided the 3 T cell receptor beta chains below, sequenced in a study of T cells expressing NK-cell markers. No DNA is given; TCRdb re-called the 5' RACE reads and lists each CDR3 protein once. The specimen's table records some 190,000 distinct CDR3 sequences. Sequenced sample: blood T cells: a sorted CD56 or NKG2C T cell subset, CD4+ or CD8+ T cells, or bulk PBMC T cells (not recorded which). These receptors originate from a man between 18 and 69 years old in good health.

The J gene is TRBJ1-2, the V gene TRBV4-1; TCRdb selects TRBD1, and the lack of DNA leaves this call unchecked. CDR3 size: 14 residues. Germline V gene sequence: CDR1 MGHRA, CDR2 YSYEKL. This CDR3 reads CASSQVSTTGGYTF.

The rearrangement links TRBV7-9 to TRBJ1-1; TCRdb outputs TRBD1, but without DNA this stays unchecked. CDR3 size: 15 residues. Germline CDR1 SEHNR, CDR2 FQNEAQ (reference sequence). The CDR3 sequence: CASSLGQQGWTEAFF.

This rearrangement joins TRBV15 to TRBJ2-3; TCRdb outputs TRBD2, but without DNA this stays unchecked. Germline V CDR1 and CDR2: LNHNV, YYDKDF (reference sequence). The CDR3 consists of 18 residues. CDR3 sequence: CATSRDPLAGDRTDTQYF.